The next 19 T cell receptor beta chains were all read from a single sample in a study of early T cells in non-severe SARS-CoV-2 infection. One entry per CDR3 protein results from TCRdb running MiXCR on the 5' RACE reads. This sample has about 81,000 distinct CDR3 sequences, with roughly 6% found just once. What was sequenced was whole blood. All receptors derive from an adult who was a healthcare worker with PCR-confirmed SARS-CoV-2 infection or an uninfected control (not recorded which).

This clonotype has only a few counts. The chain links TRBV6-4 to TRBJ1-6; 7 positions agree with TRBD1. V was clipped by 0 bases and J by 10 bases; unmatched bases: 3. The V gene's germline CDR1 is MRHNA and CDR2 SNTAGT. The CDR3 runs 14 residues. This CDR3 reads CASSDSAGGSPLHF. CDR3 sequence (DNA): TGTGCCAGCAGTGACTCCGCAGGGGGATCACCCCTCCACTTT.

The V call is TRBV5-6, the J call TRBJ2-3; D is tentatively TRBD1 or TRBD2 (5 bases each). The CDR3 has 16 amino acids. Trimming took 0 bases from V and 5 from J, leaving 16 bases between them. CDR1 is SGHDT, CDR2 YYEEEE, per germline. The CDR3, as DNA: TGTGCCAGCAGCTTGGCCGGGGCCGAGTGGGGAGATACGCAGTATTTT. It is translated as CASSLAGAEWGDTQYF.

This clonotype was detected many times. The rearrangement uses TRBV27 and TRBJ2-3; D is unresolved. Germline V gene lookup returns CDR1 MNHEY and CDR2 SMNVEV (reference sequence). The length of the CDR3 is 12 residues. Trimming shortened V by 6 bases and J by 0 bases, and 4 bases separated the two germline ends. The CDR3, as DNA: TGTGCCAGCAGCCGCAGCACAGATACGCAGTATTTT. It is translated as CASSRSTDTQYF.

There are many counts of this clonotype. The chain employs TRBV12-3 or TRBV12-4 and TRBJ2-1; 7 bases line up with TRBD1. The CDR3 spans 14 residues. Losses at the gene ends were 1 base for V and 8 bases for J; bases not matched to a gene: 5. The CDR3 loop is CASSLGWQGDEQFF. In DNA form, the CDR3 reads TGTGCCAGCAGTTTAGGGTGGCAGGGGGATGAGCAGTTCTTC.

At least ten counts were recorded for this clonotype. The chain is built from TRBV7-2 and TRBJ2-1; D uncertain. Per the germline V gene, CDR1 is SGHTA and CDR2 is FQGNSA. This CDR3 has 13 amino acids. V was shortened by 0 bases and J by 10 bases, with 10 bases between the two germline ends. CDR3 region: CASSLATETEQFF. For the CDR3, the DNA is TGTGCCAGCAGCTTAGCTACGGAGACCGAGCAGTTCTTC.

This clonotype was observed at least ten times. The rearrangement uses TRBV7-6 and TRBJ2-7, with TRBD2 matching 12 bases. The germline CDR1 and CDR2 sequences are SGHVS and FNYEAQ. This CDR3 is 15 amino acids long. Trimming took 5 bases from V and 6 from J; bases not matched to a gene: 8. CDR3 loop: CASSLRLAGVGEQYF. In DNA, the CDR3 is TGTGCCAGCAGCCTCAGACTAGCGGGAGTGGGCGAGCAGTACTTC.

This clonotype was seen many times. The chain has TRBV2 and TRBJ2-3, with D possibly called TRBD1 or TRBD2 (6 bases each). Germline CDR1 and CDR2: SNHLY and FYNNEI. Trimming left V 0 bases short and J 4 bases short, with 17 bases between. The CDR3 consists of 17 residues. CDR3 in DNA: TGTGCCAGCAGTGAAGCGGGGACACAGGGAGGTCCAGATACGCAGTATTTT. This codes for CASSEAGTQGGPDTQYF.

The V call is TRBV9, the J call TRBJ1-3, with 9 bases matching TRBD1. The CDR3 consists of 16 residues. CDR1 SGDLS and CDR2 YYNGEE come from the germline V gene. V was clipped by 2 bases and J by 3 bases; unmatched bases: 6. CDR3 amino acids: CASSVEPTGGGNTIYF. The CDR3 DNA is TGTGCCAGCAGCGTCGAACCGACAGGGGGTGGAAACACCATATATTTT.

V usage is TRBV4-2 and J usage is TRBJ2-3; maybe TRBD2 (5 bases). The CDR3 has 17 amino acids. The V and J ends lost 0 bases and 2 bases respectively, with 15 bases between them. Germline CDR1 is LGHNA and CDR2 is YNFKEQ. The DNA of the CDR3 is TGTGCCAGCAGCCAAGAAGCTAGCCCAATCCTCACAGATACGCAGTATTTT. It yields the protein CASSQEASPILTDTQYF.

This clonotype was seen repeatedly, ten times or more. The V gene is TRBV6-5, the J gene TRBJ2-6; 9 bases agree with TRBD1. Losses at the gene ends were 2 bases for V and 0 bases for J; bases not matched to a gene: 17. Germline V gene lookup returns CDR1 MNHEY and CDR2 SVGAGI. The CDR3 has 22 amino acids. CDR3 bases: TGTGCCAGCAGTTACGAGTTCTTCATTGGGACAGGGTTGAGCTCTGGGGCCAACGTCCTGACTTTC. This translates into CASSYEFFIGTGLSSGANVLTF.

The CDR3 region has the DNA TGTGCCAGCAGCCCTAGCGGGGGGGCGGGGGAGCAGTACTTC. This sequence encodes CASSPSGGAGEQYF. This chain links TRBV7-2 with TRBJ2-7, with 12 nucleotides matching TRBD2. The ends lost 5 bases at V and 7 bases at J; junction bases unmatched: 6. The CDR3 contains 14 residues. In germline, CDR1 is SGHTA, CDR2 FQGNSA.

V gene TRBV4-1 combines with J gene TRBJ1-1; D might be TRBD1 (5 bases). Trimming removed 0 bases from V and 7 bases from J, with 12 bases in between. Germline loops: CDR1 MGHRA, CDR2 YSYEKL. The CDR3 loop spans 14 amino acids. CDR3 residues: CASSQDGTINEAFF. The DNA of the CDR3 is TGCGCCAGCAGCCAAGATGGGACGATCAATGAAGCTTTCTTT.

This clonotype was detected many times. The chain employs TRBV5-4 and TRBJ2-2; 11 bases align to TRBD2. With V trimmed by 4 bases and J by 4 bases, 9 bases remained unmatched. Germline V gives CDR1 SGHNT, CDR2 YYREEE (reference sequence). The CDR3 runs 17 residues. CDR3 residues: CASSREPGTSGTGELFF. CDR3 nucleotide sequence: TGTGCCAGCAGCAGGGAGCCCGGGACTAGCGGCACCGGGGAGCTGTTTTTT.

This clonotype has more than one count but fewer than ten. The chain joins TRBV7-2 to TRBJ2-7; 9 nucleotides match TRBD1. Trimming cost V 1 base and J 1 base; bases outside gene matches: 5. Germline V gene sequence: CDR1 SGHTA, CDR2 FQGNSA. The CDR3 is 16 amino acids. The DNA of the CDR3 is TGTGCCAGCAGCTTAGGCCGGGACAGGGCGTCCTACGAGCAGTACTTC. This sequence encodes CASSLGRDRASYEQYF.

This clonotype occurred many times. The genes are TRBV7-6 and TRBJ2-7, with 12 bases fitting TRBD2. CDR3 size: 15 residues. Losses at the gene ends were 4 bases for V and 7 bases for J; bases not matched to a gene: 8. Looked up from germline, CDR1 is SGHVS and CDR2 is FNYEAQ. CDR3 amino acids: CASSSGLAGPPEQYF. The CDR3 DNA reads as TGTGCCAGCAGCTCAGGACTAGCGGGACCCCCTGAGCAGTACTTC.

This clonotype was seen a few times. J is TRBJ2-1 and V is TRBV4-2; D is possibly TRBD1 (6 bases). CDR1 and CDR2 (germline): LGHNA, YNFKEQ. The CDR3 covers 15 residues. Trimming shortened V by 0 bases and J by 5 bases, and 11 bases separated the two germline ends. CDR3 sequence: CASSQDVTGDNEQFF. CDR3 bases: TGTGCCAGCAGCCAAGACGTGACAGGAGACAATGAGCAGTTCTTC.

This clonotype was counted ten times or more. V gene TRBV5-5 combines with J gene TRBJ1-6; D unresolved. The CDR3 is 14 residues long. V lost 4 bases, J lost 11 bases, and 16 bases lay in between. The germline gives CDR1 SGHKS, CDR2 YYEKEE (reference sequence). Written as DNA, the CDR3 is TGTGCCAGCAGCCAAGACATGCTTCAGCCACCCCTCCACTTT. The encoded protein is CASSQDMLQPPLHF.

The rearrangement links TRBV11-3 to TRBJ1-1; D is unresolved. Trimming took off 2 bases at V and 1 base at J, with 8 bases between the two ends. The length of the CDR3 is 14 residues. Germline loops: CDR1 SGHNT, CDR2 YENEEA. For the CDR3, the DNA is TGTGCCAGCAGCTTACGCGCAGGGAACACTGAAGCTTTCTTT. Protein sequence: CASSLRAGNTEAFF.

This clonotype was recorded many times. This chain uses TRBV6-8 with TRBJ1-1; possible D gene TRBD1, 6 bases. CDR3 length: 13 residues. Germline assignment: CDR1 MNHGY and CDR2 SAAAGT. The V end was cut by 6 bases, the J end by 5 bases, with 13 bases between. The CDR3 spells CASRHRVLTEAFF. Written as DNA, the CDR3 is TGTGCCAGCAGACACAGGGTGTTGACTGAAGCTTTCTTT.